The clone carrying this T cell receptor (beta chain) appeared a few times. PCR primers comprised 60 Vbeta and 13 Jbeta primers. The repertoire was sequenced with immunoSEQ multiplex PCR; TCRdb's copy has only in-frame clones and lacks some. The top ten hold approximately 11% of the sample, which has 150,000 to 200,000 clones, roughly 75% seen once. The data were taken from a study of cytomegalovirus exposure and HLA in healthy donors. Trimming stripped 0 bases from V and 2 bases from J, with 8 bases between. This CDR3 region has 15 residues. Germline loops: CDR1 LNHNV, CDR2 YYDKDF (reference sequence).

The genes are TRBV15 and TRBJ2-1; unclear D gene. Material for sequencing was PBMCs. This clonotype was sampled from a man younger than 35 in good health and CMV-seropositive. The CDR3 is CATSRDRFTYNEQFF. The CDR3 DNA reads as TGTGCCACCAGCAGAGATCGTTTTACCTACAATGAGCAGTTCTTC.